A selection of T cell receptor beta chains follows, all from one sample in a study of shared clonotypes between healthy human individuals. Some clones are missing from TCRdb's copy, which holds only in-frame ones; the method was immunoSEQ multiplex PCR. The repertoire holds about 2.2 million clones, with about 93% as singletons. Sample: naive CD8+ T cells from PBMCs. These receptor sequences come from a man aged 18 to 30 in good health. Some clones in this sample may be carry-over from other donors' samples. CDR3s include the opening cysteine and the closing phenylalanine or tryptophan. Clone size is stated in some rows and not others, as once, few, many or a class when expanded.

V,J,size,CDR3
TRBV28,TRBJ1-1,-,CASSQEVGSVAEAFF
TRBV18,TRBJ1-3,once,CASSTGRERYGNTIYF
TRBV5-1,TRBJ1-2,-,CASSLAAGRHGYTF
TRBV29-1,TRBJ2-3,-,CSVTPTSGTADTQYF
TRBV27,TRBJ1-4,-,CASSMEGKPNEKLFF
TRBV6-6,TRBJ2-7,-,CASSPRALVDEQYF
TRBV9,TRBJ2-3,-,CASSPEYAVTDTQYF
TRBV28,TRBJ2-1,-,CASSASAGEGNEQFF
TRBV10-2,TRBJ2-7,once,CASSTGGEGLHLRYF
TRBV11-3,TRBJ2-5,-,CASSLSGAQETQYF
TRBV27,TRBJ2-7,-,CASSPRPEGQGNEQYF
TRBV4-2,TRBJ2-7,-,CASSQDLPPRTSGRVKPYEQYF
TRBV11-2,TRBJ2-7,-,CASSSAGTGWEQYF
TRBV19,TRBJ2-5,-,CASSPGQRRTETQYF
TRBV18,TRBJ2-7,once,CASSQAGVAHEQYF
TRBV7-9,TRBJ2-5,-,CASSPGTLKETQYF
TRBV7-6,TRBJ2-7,-,CASSPDRFYEQYF
TRBV27,TRBJ2-1,-,CASSLTYGLNNEQFF
TRBV7-3,TRBJ2-7,-,CASSLVQSYEQYF
TRBV27,TRBJ1-1,-,CASRTGLMNTEAFF
TRBV19,TRBJ2-1,once,CASSSPGLALLREQFF
TRBV9,TRBJ2-2,once,CASSSNTGQGTLTNTGELFF
TRBV5-1,TRBJ2-7,-,CASSLVPSGRPPGEQYF
TRBV4-3,TRBJ2-7,-,CASSQGPSGSGEQYF
TRBV27,TRBJ1-5,-,CASSKTGYSNQPQHF
TRBV12-5,TRBJ2-6,-,CASGLSHPAWAGAPSGANVLTF
TRBV28,TRBJ1-1,-,CASSLIRGAEDTEAFF
TRBV5-3,TRBJ2-3,-,CARSRSGNSSTDTQYF
TRBV20-1,TRBJ2-7,-,CSARQAYEQYF
TRBV27,TRBJ2-3,-,CASTGGLDTQYF
TRBV15,TRBJ2-7,-,CATRRELRLAGHEQYF
TRBV27,TRBJ2-4,-,CASGTVENIQYF
TRBV28,TRBJ2-7,once,CASSLLDNGGPSYEQYF
TRBV5-1,TRBJ2-7,-,CASSLEGNRPYEQYF
TRBV5-6,TRBJ2-7,-,CASSPRHGGVYEQYF
TRBV4-3,TRBJ1-2,-,CASSQGLRPYGYTF
TRBV28,TRBJ2-1,-,CASSPRLLVEQFF
TRBV28,TRBJ1-5,-,CASSLSPRLSNQPQHF
TRBV11-2,TRBJ2-3,-,CASSLDQGTLGDADTQYF
TRBV7-8,TRBJ2-5,-,CASSLERVETQYF
TRBV29-1,TRBJ2-7,once,CSVAGMGEQYF
TRBV11-2,TRBJ2-1,-,CASSLGDSYNEQFF
TRBV7-9,TRBJ2-1,-,CASSFQSGVNEQFF
TRBV4-1,TRBJ2-1,once,CASSQGTSGSYNEQFF
TRBV2,TRBJ1-1,-,CASSRGANTEAFF
TRBV28,TRBJ1-5,-,CASRNRLVGNQPQHF
TRBV11-3,TRBJ2-7,-,CASTRNGEQYF
TRBV10-3,TRBJ2-2,-,CAISESGTGRTGELFF
TRBV2,TRBJ1-6,-,CASSDRVYNSPLHF
TRBV9,TRBJ2-3,-,CASSVDLNTQYF
TRBV25-1,TRBJ1-2,-,CASSEFSAGNYGYTF
TRBV29-1,TRBJ2-5,-,CSVGLAAEQYF
TRBV2,TRBJ1-1,-,CASSSGPILSNPHTEAFF
TRBV11-1,TRBJ2-3,once,CASSPGTDTQYF
TRBV4-1,TRBJ2-7,-,CASSPRGAQGTYEQYF
TRBV15,TRBJ1-4,-,CATSRANLLIGEKLFF
TRBV15,TRBJ1-5,-,CATSSGRDNQPQHF
TRBV27,TRBJ2-3,-,CASSSGLAGTDTQYF
TRBV4-1,TRBJ2-3,once,CASSRTSGRGGDTQYF
TRBV4-3,TRBJ1-1,-,CASSQLTGTGYTEAFF